This T cell receptor beta chain was recovered during a study of cytotoxic CD8 clonotypes in ibrutinib-treated CLL. A note on this clone: Its antigen is still unknown.

The method was immunoSEQ multiplex PCR; TCRdb's version includes in-frame clones alone and lacks a portion of them. The sample has roughly 220,000 clones; approximately 70% are singletons. Study results and caveats: Treatment left the uncommon public clonotypes either contracted or stable in frequency. Sampling times differed between sustained-remission and progressing patients.

The V gene lost 8 bases and the J gene lost 0 bases, with 20 bases spanning the gap. Per the germline V gene, CDR1 is SEHNR and CDR2 is FQNEAQ (reference sequence). The CDR3 runs 17 residues. The gene calls are TRBV7-9 and TRBJ1-3; no firm D call. Sequenced material: PBMCs, taken after 12 months of ibrutinib treatment. This clonotype was sampled from a human donor with chronic lymphocytic leukemia. CDR3 sequence (DNA): TGTGCCAGCGCTTGGGCCCCACGAACGGGCTCTGGAAACACCATATATTTT. It yields the protein CASAWAPRTGSGNTIYF.